The rows below give T cell receptor beta chains drawn from one sample of a study of blood T cell repertoires in COVID-19. Here immunoSEQ multiplex PCR was the method, and the copy in TCRdb shows in-frame clones only, minus some. The sample yields 25,000 to 40,000 clones, around 90% seen once. What was sequenced was peripheral blood. The receptors shown here come from a man between 65 and 85 years old with active COVID-19. Both conserved end residues are part of each CDR3. A D gene is named only where the DNA matches it firmly. Clone size is shown for a subset of rows, as once, few, many or a class of expanded clone.

d_call j_call clone_size v_call cdr3_nt cdr3_aa
TRBD2 TRBJ2-2 . TRBV28 TGTGCCAGCCGCGGGGGGGTACACACCGGGGAGCTGTTTTTT CASRGGVHTGELFF
TRBD1 TRBJ1-3 once TRBV3-1/TRBV3-2 TGTGCCAGCAGCTCCGCCGGGACAGCCGACGTACCCTCTGGAAACACCATATATTTT CASSSAGTADVPSGNTIYF
TRBD2 TRBJ2-3 . TRBV7-2 TGTGCCAGCAGCCGGACTAGCGGCACAGATACGCAGTATTTT CASSRTSGTDTQYF
TRBD1 TRBJ1-2 . TRBV6-2/TRBV6-3 TGTGCCAGCAGTTATCGGACAGGGAGCCTCCTAGGCTATGGCTACACCTTC CASSYRTGSLLGYGYTF
. TRBJ2-1 . TRBV5-1 TGCGCCAGCAGCTTGCTAGGGGCCGGTTTAGCAGATGAGCAGTTCTTC CASSLLGAGLADEQFF
. TRBJ2-5 . TRBV14 TGTGCCAGCAGCCAAGGGCAGGGGTTGTACCAAGAGACCCAGTACTTC CASSQGQGLYQETQYF
TRBD2 TRBJ2-1 . TRBV6-5 TGTGCCAGCAGCCCCTGGGGGGGATCATACAATGAGCAGTTCTTC CASSPWGGSYNEQFF
. TRBJ1-3 . TRBV7-8 TGTGCCAGCAGCCAGGGGACAACTGGAAACACCATATATTTT CASSQGTTGNTIYF
. TRBJ1-5 . TRBV28 TGTGCCAGCAGTTTAGAGCTTAGCAATCAGCCCCAGCATTTT CASSLELSNQPQHF
. TRBJ2-2 . TRBV19 TGTGCCAGTAGTCTCGGGGTGTGGGCGAACACCGGGGAGCTGTTTTTT CASSLGVWANTGELFF
TRBD2 TRBJ2-1 . TRBV10-3 TGTGCCATCAAAAGCGGGAGTTGGTATGAGCAGTTCTTC CAIKSGSWYEQFF
. TRBJ1-1 . TRBV9 TGTGCCAGCAGCGTAGTTTGGGGCCATAACACTGAAGCTTTCTTT CASSVVWGHNTEAFF
TRBD1 TRBJ2-2 once TRBV11-2 TGTGCCAGCAGCTTAGGGACAGGGGTACCCGGGGAGCTGTTTTTT CASSLGTGVPGELFF
TRBD2 TRBJ2-7 once TRBV6-6 TGTGCCAGCAGTACTCCGGGACTAGCGGGAGCCTACGAGCAGTACTTC CASSTPGLAGAYEQYF
TRBD1 TRBJ2-7 . TRBV29-1 TGCAGCGTTGTAACACCAGGGGGCTTGAACGAGCAGTACTTC CSVVTPGGLNEQYF
TRBD1 TRBJ1-1 . TRBV7-8 TGTGCCAGCAGCCAGACAGGGATGCAAAAAGCTTTCTTT CASSQTGMQKAFF
. TRBJ2-5 . TRBV7-9 TGTGCCAGCAGTAATCCGGGGACTCAAGCAGGGACCCAGTACTTC CASSNPGTQAGTQYF
TRBD1 TRBJ1-2 once TRBV19 TGTGCCAGTAGTATCCCTAGGGACAGCTACTATGGCTACACCTTC CASSIPRDSYYGYTF